The 25 T cell receptor beta chains below all came from one sample that was sequenced in a study of T cell changes during pregnancy in multiple sclerosis. Libraries were prepared by immunoSEQ multiplex PCR; TCRdb keeps only in-frame clonotypes and omits some of them. The table includes more than 60,000 clones, 90% to 95% detected once. Sequencing was performed on peripheral blood, taken before pregnancy. The receptors come from a female donor with multiple sclerosis, enrolled in a pregnancy study.

The CDR3 sequence: CASSLGLLGTFQETQYF. CDR3 sequence (DNA): TGTGCCAGCAGCTTAGGACTATTGGGGACATTCCAAGAGACCCAGTACTTC. V gene TRBV11-2 combines with J gene TRBJ2-5; the D gene is possibly TRBD1 (6 bases). Germline-derived CDR1 and CDR2 are SGHAT and FQNNGV. This CDR3 contains 17 residues. V gave up 1 base and J gave up 1 base, with 16 bases separating them.

The chain employs TRBV5-1 and TRBJ2-5; the D gene is possibly TRBD1 (6 bases). Trimming stripped 0 bases from V and 9 bases from J, with 6 bases between. CDR1 and CDR2 (germline): SGHRS, YFSETQ. CDR3 length: 11 amino acids. Written as DNA, the CDR3 is TGCGCCAGCAGCTTGGAGGGGGCCCAGTACTTC. It codes for CASSLEGAQYF.

The V call is TRBV7-9, the J call TRBJ1-1; D is possibly TRBD1 (6 bases). Germline lookup yields CDR1 SEHNR and CDR2 FQNEAQ (reference sequence). V lost 5 bases and J 8 bases, leaving 15 bases between the germline ends. The CDR3 is made up of 13 amino acids. The CDR3 is CASSQTGYGEAFF. The DNA of the CDR3 is TGTGCCAGCAGCCAGACAGGATACGGCGAAGCTTTCTTT.

This clone was recorded once. The chain combines TRBV30 with TRBJ2-7; 8 bases match TRBD1. J lost 1 base, V lost 5 bases, and 4 bases had no gene match. CDR1 is GTSNPN, CDR2 SVGIG, per germline (reference sequence). This CDR3 has 13 amino acids. The CDR3 reads CAWGQGLSYEQYF. The CDR3 DNA sequence: TGTGCCTGGGGACAGGGCCTTTCCTACGAGCAGTACTTC.

This chain uses TRBV4-3 with TRBJ2-2, with TRBD2 matching over 9 bases. Germline trimming cut 3 bases from V and 9 bases from J; bases unmatched to any gene: 8. In germline, CDR1 is LGHNA, CDR2 YSLEER. This CDR3 is 15 amino acids long. In DNA, the CDR3 is TGCGCCAGCAGCCAGTTAGCGGGGGACCGCCGGGAGCTGTTTTTT. This gives the protein CASSQLAGDRRELFF.

V and J are TRBV18 and TRBJ2-5, with TRBD2 identical over 8 bases. Germline-derived CDR1 and CDR2 are KGHSH and LQKENI. The CDR3 length is 13 residues. J lost 5 bases, V lost 3 bases, and 2 bases had no gene match. The CDR3 reads CASSPTSEETQYF. CDR3 nucleotide sequence: TGTGCCAGCTCACCGACTAGCGAGGAGACCCAGTACTTC.

The rearrangement links TRBV7-9 to TRBJ1-5; 7 nucleotides agree with TRBD1. The CDR3 extends over 15 amino acids. From germline, CDR1 is SEHNR and CDR2 FQNEAQ (reference sequence). Unmatched junction bases numbered 6, after V lost 2 bases and J lost 5 bases. The CDR3 protein is CASSLLTGDDQPQHF. The CDR3 DNA reads TGTGCCAGCAGCTTACTAACAGGGGATGATCAGCCCCAGCATTTT.

CDR3 residues: CASSQGDGATYEQYF. CDR3 bases: TGCGCCAGCAGCCAAGGAGACGGAGCTACCTACGAGCAGTACTTC. This chain joins TRBV4-3 and TRBJ2-7; D gene unclear. Trimming removed 1 base from V and 2 bases from J, with 12 bases in between. Germline V gene data show CDR1 as LGHNA and CDR2 as YSLEER. The CDR3 has 15 residues.

This clone is a singleton in its sample. The chain recombines TRBV12-2 with TRBJ2-3; the DNA was not compared with TRBD1, the D call given in the table. TRBV12-2 is marked as a pseudogene. This CDR3 contains 11 residues. CDR3 protein: CASRPGDTQYF. The CDR3 bases are TGTGCAAGTCGCCCAGGGGATACGCAGTATTTT.

The chain links TRBV7-2 to TRBJ2-3; possible D gene TRBD1, 5 bases. The germline V and J ends were trimmed by 8 bases and 8 bases, with 11 bases remaining between them. Germline V lookup: CDR1 SGHTA, CDR2 FQGNSA. The CDR3 totals 11 residues. The CDR3: CASGGAPTQYF. In DNA form, the CDR3 reads TGTGCCAGCGGTGGGGCCCCTACGCAGTATTTT.

The CDR3 DNA reads TGTGCCAGCATTCGAGGGAGGGGCTTGGGAGGCTACACCTTC. It translates to CASIRGRGLGGYTF. V is TRBV6-5 and J is TRBJ1-2, with D tentatively TRBD1 (5 bases). The CDR3 sequence is 14 residues long. CDR1 is MNHEY and CDR2 is SVGAGI in the germline V gene. V was trimmed by 7 bases and J by 8 bases, leaving 20 bases between them.

A single count supports this clone. The CDR3 does not close with the conserved phenylalanine or tryptophan, likely indicating a read error. The DNA is omitted, as the CDR3 cannot be located on it reliably, and the CDR3 follows TCRdb's listing. The chain couples TRBV23-1 to TRBJ1-6; no DNA check was done on the table's D call, TRBD1. TRBV23-1 is recorded as an ORF, its role being uncertain. With termini counted, the CDR3 has 8 amino acids. This chain's CDR3 is CARGRCPD.

The rearrangement joins TRBV4-1 to TRBJ2-3; weak D call: TRBD2 (7 bases). V lost 3 bases and J lost 2, with 12 bases in between. From germline, CDR1 is MGHRA and CDR2 YSYEKL. The CDR3 is 15 amino acids. CDR3 DNA sequence: TGCGCCAGCAGCCAGGGCGGGGGCGCCACAGATACGCAGTATTTT. This translates into CASSQGGGATDTQYF.

This rearrangement joins TRBV30 to TRBJ2-1; no definite D call. The CDR3 loop spans 11 amino acids. CDR1 and CDR2 (germline): GTSNPN, SVGIG (reference sequence). Deletions cut 4 bases from V and 4 bases from J, with 5 bases between. The CDR3 DNA reads TGTGCCTGGACTCTTTACAATGAGCAGTTCTTC. Encoded protein: CAWTLYNEQFF.

The chain combines TRBV5-4 with TRBJ1-1, with TRBD1 identical over 7 bases. The CDR3 spans 14 residues. Germline assignment: CDR1 SGHNT and CDR2 YYREEE (reference sequence). The junction had 3 bases not matched to a gene; V was cut back by 4 bases and J by 0 bases. CDR3 sequence: CASSQTGLNTEAFF. The CDR3 coding sequence is TGTGCCAGCAGCCAGACAGGGCTGAACACTGAAGCTTTCTTT.

The chain combines TRBV30 with TRBJ2-5; the D gene is possibly TRBD2 (6 bases). Per the germline V gene, CDR1 is GTSNPN and CDR2 is SVGIG (reference sequence). V was shortened by 4 bases and J by 5 bases, with 14 bases between the two germline ends. This CDR3 contains 13 residues. In nucleotides, the CDR3 is TGTGCCTGGAAGGGCGGGGCGGGGGAGACCCAGTACTTC. It is translated as CAWKGGAGETQYF.

The gene calls are TRBV5-1 and TRBJ1-6; 7 nucleotides align to TRBD1. V shed 2 bases and J 7 bases; nucleotides not matched to a gene: 6. This CDR3 region has 15 residues. Germline CDR1 is SGHRS and CDR2 is YFSETQ. CDR3 amino acids: CASSFQGQSNSPLHF. As DNA, the CDR3 is TGCGCCAGCAGCTTTCAGGGACAGTCGAATTCACCCCTCCACTTT.

The chain has TRBV4-2 and TRBJ2-7; D possibly corresponds to TRBD1 (7 bases). The CDR3 totals 16 residues. Germline values: CDR1 LGHNA, CDR2 YNFKEQ. Trimming left V 0 bases short and J 2 bases short, with 14 bases between. The CDR3 sequence is CASSQEGAGGTYEQYF. CDR3 nucleotide sequence: TGTGCCAGCAGCCAAGAGGGGGCAGGGGGGACCTACGAGCAGTACTTC.

The chain uses TRBV27 and TRBJ1-6; maybe TRBD1 (6 bases). The V end lost 3 bases, the J end lost 7 bases, and 13 bases lay between the germline ends. This CDR3 has 15 amino acids. CDR1 is MNHEY, CDR2 SMNVEV, per germline (reference sequence). This chain's CDR3 is CASSLGQGWNSPLHF. CDR3 sequence (DNA): TGTGCCAGCAGTTTGGGGCAGGGGTGGAATTCACCCCTCCACTTT.

This sequence joins TRBV4-1 and TRBJ1-1; no reliable D call. Trimming pared 3 bases from V and 0 bases from J, leaving 8 bases between. Per the germline V gene, CDR1 is MGHRA and CDR2 is YSYEKL. The CDR3 spans 14 residues. The CDR3: CASSQPAMNTEAFF. CDR3 nucleotides: TGCGCCAGCAGCCAGCCCGCTATGAACACTGAAGCTTTCTTT.

The J gene is TRBJ1-5, the V gene TRBV19; D possibly corresponds to TRBD1 (6 bases). Germline loops: CDR1 LNHDA, CDR2 SQIVND (reference sequence). Trimming pared 1 base from V and 1 base from J, leaving 8 bases between. The CDR3 sequence is 15 residues long. The CDR3 here is CASSIGTGSNQPQHF. The CDR3 nucleotides read TGTGCCAGTAGTATAGGTACAGGGAGCAATCAGCCCCAGCATTTT.

V and J are TRBV30 and TRBJ1-6; 7 bases line up with TRBD1. V gave up 2 bases and J gave up 9 bases; unmatched junction bases: 10. The CDR3 is 15 residues long. Germline values: CDR1 GTSNPN, CDR2 SVGIG (reference sequence). CDR3: CAWSTETGWSSPLHF. CDR3 bases: TGTGCCTGGAGTACCGAGACAGGGTGGAGTTCACCCCTCCACTTT.

With respect to this clone: Sequence at one end of the junction differs from germline and may be a read error. This chain connects TRBV7-7 to TRBJ2-5; 12 positions agree with TRBD2. Germline CDR1 reads SSHAT; CDR2 reads FNYEAQ (reference sequence). There are 15 residues in the CDR3. The CDR3 nucleotides are TGTGCTAGCAGCTTGCTAGCGGGGGGGCAAGAGACCCAGTACTTC. Its protein product is CASSLLAGGQETQYF.

The chain joins TRBV19 to TRBJ1-1, with 8 bases matching TRBD1. Germline V CDR1 and CDR2: LNHDA, SQIVND (reference sequence). The CDR3 covers 14 residues. V was clipped by 8 bases and J by 5 bases; unmatched bases: 10. The CDR3 sequence: CASSNQGARTEAFF. The CDR3 bases are TGTGCCAGTTCCAACCAGGGGGCGCGGACTGAAGCTTTCTTT.

The genes are TRBV2 and TRBJ1-6; the D gene is possibly TRBD1 (5 bases). This CDR3 comprises 17 residues. Germline V gives CDR1 SNHLY, CDR2 FYNNEI. The ends were cut back, 7 bases at V and 7 bases at J, with 23 bases in the middle. CDR3 bases: TGTGCCAGCACGTACAATTCCCCTGGGGCTCGGAATTCACCCCTCCACTTT. Its translation is CASTYNSPGARNSPLHF.